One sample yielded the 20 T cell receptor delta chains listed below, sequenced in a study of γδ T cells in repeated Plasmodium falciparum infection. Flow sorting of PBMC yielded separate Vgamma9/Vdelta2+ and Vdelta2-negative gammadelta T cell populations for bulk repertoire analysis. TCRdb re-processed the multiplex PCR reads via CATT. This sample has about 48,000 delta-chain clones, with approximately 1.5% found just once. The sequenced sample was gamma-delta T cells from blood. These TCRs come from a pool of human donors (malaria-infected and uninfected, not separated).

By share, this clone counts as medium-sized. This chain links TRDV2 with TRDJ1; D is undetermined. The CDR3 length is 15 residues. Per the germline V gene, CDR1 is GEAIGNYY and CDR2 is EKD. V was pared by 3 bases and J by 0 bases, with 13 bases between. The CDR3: CACDSWHTYTDKLIF. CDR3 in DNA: TGTGCCTGTGACTCCTGGCACACTTACACCGATAAACTCATCTTT.

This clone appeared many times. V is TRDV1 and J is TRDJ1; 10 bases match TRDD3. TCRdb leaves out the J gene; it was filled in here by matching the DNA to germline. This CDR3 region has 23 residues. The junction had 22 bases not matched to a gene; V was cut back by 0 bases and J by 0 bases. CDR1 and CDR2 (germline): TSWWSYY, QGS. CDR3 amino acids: CALGELPYWGISAFPRNTDKLIF. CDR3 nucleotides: TGTGCTCTTGGGGAACTACCGTACTGGGGGATCTCAGCGTTTCCCCGTAACACCGATAAACTCATCTTT.

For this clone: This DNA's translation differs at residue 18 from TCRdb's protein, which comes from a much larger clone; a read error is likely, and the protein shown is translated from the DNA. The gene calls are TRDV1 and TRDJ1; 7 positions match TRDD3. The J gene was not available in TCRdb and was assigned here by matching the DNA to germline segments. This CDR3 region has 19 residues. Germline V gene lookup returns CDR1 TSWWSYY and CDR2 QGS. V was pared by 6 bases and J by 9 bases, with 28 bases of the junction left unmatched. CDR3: CALGAPFPFWGGLTAQLIF. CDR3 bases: TGTGCTCTTGGAGCCCCATTCCCCTTTTGGGGGGGATTGACAGCACAACTCATCTTT.

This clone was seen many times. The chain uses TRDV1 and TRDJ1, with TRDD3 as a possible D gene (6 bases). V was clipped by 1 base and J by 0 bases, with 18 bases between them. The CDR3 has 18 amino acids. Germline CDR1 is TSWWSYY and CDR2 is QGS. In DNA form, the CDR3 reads TGTGCTCTTGGGGAACCGCTCCCGTTGGGGGCTAACACCGATAAACTCATCTTT. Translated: CALGEPLPLGANTDKLIF.

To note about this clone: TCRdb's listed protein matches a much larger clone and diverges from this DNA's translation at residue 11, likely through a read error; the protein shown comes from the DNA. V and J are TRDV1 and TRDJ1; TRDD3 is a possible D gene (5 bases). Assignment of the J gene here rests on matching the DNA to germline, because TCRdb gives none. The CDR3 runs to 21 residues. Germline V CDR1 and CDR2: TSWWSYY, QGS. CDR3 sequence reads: CALGVRDSTLEYAHPTDKLIF. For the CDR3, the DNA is TGTGCCCTTGGGGTCCGTGATTCCACCCTCGAATACGCACACCCCACCGATAAACTCATCTTT.

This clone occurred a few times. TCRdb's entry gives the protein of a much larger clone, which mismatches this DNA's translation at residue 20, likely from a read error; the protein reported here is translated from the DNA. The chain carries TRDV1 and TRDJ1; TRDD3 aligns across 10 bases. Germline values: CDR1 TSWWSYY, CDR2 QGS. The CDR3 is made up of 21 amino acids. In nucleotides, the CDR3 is TGTGCTCTTGGGGAATGCCACCTAGACCGCGGGGGATACGGGTACACCGATAAACTCACCTTT. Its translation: CALGECHLDRGGYGYTDKLTF.

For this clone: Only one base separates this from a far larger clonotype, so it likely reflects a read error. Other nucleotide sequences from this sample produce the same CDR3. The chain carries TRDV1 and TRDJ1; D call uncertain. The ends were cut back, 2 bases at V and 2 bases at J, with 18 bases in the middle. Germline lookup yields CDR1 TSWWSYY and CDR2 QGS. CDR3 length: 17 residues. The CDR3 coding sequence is TGTGCTCTTGGGGAAGCTCATCCCCCCCTTAATACCGATAAACTCATCTTT. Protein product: CALGEAHPPLNTDKLIF.

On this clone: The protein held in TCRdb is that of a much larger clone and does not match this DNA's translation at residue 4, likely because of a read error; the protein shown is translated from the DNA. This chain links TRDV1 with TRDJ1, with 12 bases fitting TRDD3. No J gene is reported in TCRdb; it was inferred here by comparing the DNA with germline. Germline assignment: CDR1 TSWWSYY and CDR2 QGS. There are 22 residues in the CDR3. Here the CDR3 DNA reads TGTGCTCTTGAGGAATCCTTCTCTTCCTCGCTACTGGGGGATACTGGGACCGATAAACTCATCTTT. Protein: CALEESFSSSLLGDTGTDKLIF.

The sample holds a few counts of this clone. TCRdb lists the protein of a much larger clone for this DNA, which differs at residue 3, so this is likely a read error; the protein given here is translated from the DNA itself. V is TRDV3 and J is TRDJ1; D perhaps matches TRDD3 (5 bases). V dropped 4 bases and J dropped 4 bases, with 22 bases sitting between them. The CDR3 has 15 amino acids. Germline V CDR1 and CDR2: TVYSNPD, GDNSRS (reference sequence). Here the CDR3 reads CACIAGVWRSDKLIF. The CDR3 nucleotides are TGTGCCTGTATTGCGGGGGTCTGGAGAAGCGATAAACTCATCTTT.

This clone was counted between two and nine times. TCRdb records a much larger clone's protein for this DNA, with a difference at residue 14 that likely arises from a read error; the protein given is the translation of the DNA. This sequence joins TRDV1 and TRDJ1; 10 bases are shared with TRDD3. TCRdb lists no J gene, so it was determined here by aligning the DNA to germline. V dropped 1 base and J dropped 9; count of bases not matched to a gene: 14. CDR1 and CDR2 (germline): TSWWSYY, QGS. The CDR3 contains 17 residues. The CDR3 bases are TGTGCTCTTGGGGAACACCTAAGGGGGGATACGCTGGCTGAACTCATCTTT. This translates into CALGEHLRGDTLAELIF.

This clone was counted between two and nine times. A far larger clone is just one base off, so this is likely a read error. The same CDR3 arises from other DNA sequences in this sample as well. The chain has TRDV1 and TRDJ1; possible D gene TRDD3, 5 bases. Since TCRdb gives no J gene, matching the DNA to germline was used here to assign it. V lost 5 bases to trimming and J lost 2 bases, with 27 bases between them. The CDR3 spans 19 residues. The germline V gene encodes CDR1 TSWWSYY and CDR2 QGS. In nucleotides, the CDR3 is TGTGCTCTTGGGCACCCGGGCCTGACCACCTGGGTGGGTACCGATAAACTCATCTTT. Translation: CALGHPGLTTWVGTDKLIF.

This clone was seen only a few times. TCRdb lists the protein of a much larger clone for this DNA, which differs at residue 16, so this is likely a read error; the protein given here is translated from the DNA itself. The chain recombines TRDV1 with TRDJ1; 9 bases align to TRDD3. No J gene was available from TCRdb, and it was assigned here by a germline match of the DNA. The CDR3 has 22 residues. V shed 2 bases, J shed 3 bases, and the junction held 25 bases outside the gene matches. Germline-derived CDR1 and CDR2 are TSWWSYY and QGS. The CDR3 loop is CALGERRRSYGLGGIPSDKLIF. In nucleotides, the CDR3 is TGTGCTCTTGGGGAAAGAAGGCGTTCCTACGGACTCGGGGGGATACCCTCCGATAAACTCATCTTT.

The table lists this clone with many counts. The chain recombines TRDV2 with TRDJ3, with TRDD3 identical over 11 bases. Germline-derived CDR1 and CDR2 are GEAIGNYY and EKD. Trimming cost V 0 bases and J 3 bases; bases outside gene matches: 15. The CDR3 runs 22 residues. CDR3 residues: CACDTASDGGYVRVWDTRQMFF. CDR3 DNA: TGTGCCTGTGACACCGCGAGTGATGGGGGATACGTCCGTGTCTGGGACACCCGACAGATGTTTTTC.

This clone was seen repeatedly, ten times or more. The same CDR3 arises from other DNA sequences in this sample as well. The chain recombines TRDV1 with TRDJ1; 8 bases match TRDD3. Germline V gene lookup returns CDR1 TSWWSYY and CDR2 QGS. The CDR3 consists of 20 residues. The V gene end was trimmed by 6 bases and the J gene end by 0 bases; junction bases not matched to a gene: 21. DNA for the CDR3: TGTGCTCTTGGCGAAAGGCCTGATTGGGGATACAAGGACCACACCGATAAACTCATCTTT. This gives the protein CALGERPDWGYKDHTDKLIF.

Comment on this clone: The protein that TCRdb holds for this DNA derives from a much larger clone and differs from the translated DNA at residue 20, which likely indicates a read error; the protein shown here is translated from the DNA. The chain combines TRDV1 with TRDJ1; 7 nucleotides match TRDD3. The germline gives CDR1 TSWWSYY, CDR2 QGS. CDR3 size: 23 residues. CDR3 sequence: CALGSHPPPLGLGICEHTDRLIF. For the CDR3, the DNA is TGTGCTCTTGGGTCACATCCTCCCCCCCTGGGCTTGGGGATATGCGAACACACCGATAGACTCATCTTT.

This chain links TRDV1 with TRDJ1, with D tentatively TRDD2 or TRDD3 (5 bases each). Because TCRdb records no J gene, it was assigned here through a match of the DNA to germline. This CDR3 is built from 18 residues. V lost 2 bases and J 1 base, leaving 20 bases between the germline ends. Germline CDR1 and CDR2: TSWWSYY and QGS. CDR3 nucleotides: TGTGCTCTTGGGGAATGGGGTATGCCTACACCTAGCACCGATAAACTCATCTTT. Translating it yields CALGEWGMPTPSTDKLIF.

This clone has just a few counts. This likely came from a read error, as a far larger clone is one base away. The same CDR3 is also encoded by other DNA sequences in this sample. The CDR3 reads CALGETGTVVQNTDKLIF. DNA for the CDR3: TGTGCTCTTGGGGAAACGGGAACGGTCGTGCAAAACACCGATAAACTCATCTTT. J is TRDJ1 and V is TRDV1, with D hard to call. The J gene, absent from TCRdb, was called here by matching the DNA to germline. The CDR3 loop spans 18 amino acids. CDR1 and CDR2 from the germline V gene are TSWWSYY and QGS. V gave up 2 bases and J gave up 0 bases, with 19 bases separating them.

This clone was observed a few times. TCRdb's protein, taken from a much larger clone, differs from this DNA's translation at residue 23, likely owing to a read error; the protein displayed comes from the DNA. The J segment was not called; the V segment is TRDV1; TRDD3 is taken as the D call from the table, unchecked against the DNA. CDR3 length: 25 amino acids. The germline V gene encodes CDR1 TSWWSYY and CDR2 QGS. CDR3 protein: CALGESSTPMRPRLGSAHPADKPIF. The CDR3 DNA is TGTGCTCTTGGGGAATCCAGCACTCCTATGAGGCCCCGACTGGGGTCGGCTCATCCGGCTGATAAACCCATCTTT.

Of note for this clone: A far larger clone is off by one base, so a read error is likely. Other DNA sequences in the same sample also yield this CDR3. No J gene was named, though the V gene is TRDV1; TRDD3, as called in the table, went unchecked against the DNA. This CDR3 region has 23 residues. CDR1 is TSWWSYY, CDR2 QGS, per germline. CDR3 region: CALGELRAALLGTTASLTAQLFF. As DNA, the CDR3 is TGTGCTCTTGGGGAACTAAGGGCGGCGTTACTGGGGACCACCGCCAGTTTGACAGCACAGCTCTTCTTT.

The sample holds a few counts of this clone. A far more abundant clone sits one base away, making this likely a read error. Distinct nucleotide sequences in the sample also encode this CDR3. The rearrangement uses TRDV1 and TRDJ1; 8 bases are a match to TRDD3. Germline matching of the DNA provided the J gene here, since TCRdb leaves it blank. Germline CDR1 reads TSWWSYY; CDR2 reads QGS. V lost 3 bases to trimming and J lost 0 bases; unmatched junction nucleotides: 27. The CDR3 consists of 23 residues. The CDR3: CALGDPLGPTKSTGGLNTDKLIF. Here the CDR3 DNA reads TGTGCTCTTGGGGATCCGTTGGGTCCTACAAAATCTACTGGGGGGCTAAACACCGATAAACTCATCTTT.